The 13 T cell receptor beta chains below come from one sample, sequenced in a study of cytomegalovirus exposure and HLA in healthy donors. The PCR employed 60 Vbeta primers together with 13 Jbeta primers. Here immunoSEQ multiplex PCR was the method, and the copy in TCRdb shows in-frame clones only, minus some. This repertoire shows 95,000 to 100,000 clones, about four fifths found once; its top ten account for 1.9%. Material: PBMCs. These TCRs come from a woman aged 40-49 years in good health and CMV-seronegative.

The CDR3 nucleotides read TGTGCCAGCAGTGGGACAGGGGGCTTCACTAATGAAAAACTGTTTTTT. Translation: CASSGTGGFTNEKLFF. The V call is TRBV6-6, the J call TRBJ1-4; 12 bases are a match to TRBD1. The CDR3 is 16 residues long. CDR1 is MNHNY and CDR2 is SVGAGI in the germline V gene (reference sequence). J lost 2 bases, V lost 5 bases, and 3 bases had no gene match.

V usage is TRBV6-6 and J usage is TRBJ2-7; TRBD1 matches 7 bases. The V gene end was trimmed by 6 bases and the J gene end by 2 bases; junction bases not matched to a gene: 10. CDR1 and CDR2 (germline): MNHNY, SVGAGI (reference sequence). The CDR3 has 15 amino acids. The CDR3 region has the DNA TGTGCCAGCAGGGTCCGTGGGACAGAGACCTACGAGCAGTACTTC. Translated, it gives CASRVRGTETYEQYF.

This clone came up a few times. This rearrangement joins TRBV6-6 to TRBJ1-6, with a possible D match to TRBD1 (6 bases). Germline V lookup: CDR1 MNHNY, CDR2 SVGAGI (reference sequence). The CDR3 loop spans 14 amino acids. V was pared by 5 bases and J by 6 bases, with 11 bases between. The CDR3 spells CASSRGQSNSPLHF. CDR3 nucleotides: TGTGCCAGCAGTCGTGGACAGAGTAATTCACCCCTCCACTTT.

This clone was counted a single time. The gene calls are TRBV27 and TRBJ1-3, with TRBD1 identical over 7 bases. CDR1 and CDR2 (germline): MNHEY, SMNVEV (reference sequence). Unmatched junction bases numbered 9, after V lost 4 bases and J lost 0 bases. This CDR3 is 17 amino acids long. The CDR3 sequence is CASSSDRDPFSGNTIYF. The CDR3, as DNA: TGTGCCAGCAGTTCCGACAGGGACCCTTTCTCTGGAAACACCATATATTTT.

As DNA, the CDR3 is TGCGCCAGCAGCCCGGTAGGTGGAGGGAAATCCTACGAGCAGTACTTC. Amino acids: CASSPVGGGKSYEQYF. The chain couples TRBV5-1 to TRBJ2-7; weak D call: TRBD2 (6 bases). This CDR3 is built from 16 residues. Per germline, CDR1 SGHRS and CDR2 YFSETQ. V lost 4 bases and J lost 1, with 18 bases in between.

The chain couples TRBV5-6 to TRBJ1-1; D is perhaps TRBD1 (5 bases). This CDR3 comprises 17 residues. From germline, CDR1 is SGHDT and CDR2 YYEEEE. V was shortened by 2 bases and J by 1 base, with 18 bases between the two germline ends. Here the CDR3 DNA reads TGTGCCAGCAGCTTACTGCCTGCGGGACGGGCGAACACTGAAGCTTTCTTT. Translated, it gives CASSLLPAGRANTEAFF.

This clone occurred once. The junction and the germline gene differ at one end; a read error may be behind it. This chain links TRBV7-9 with TRBJ2-7; TRBD2 matches at 7 bases. The CDR3 runs to 14 residues. CDR1 SEHNR and CDR2 FQNEAQ come from the germline V gene (reference sequence). CDR3 sequence reads: CSSSIGTNSYEQYF. CDR3 DNA sequence: TGTTCCAGCAGCATCGGGACTAACTCCTACGAGCAGTACTTC.

V usage is TRBV13 and J usage is TRBJ1-2; 10 bases map to TRBD1. CDR1 and CDR2 (germline): PRHDT, FYEKMQ (reference sequence). Trimming at V came to 5 bases and at J to 3 bases, leaving 9 bases not matched to a gene. This CDR3 is built from 16 residues. The CDR3 here is CASSRRGQGRDYGYTF. Written as DNA, the CDR3 is TGTGCCAGCAGCCGTCGGGGACAGGGGAGAGACTATGGCTACACCTTC.

The V call is TRBV4-1, the J call TRBJ2-2; a weak D match, TRBD2 (7 bases). CDR1 and CDR2 from the germline V gene are MGHRA and YSYEKL. V was trimmed by 1 base and J by 3 bases, leaving 18 bases between them. The CDR3 is 18 residues long. CDR3 residues: CASSQGGGPQRDTGELFF. CDR3 nucleotides: TGCGCCAGCAGCCAAGGGGGGGGCCCCCAAAGGGACACCGGGGAGCTGTTTTTT.

This chain joins TRBV7-8 and TRBJ1-5; TRBD1 aligns across 9 bases. Per germline, CDR1 SGHVS and CDR2 FQNEAQ. The junction had 9 bases not matched to a gene; V was cut back by 5 bases and J by 1 base. The CDR3 contains 17 residues. CDR3 protein: CASSIRRGTGSNQPQHF. The CDR3 nucleotides are TGTGCCAGCAGCATTCGAAGGGGGACAGGGAGCAATCAGCCCCAGCATTTT.

The chain recombines TRBV11-2 with TRBJ2-3; the match to TRBD1 covers 8 bases. The V gene end was trimmed by 5 bases and the J gene end by 5 bases; junction bases not matched to a gene: 9. The CDR3 loop spans 15 amino acids. The germline V gene has CDR1 SGHAT and CDR2 FQNNGV. CDR3 loop: CASSPWAGGIDTQYF. The CDR3 nucleotides read TGTGCCAGCAGCCCGTGGGCAGGGGGCATAGATACGCAGTATTTT. The whole variable domain, filled in from reference TRBV11-2 and TRBJ2-3, reads EAGVAQSPRYKIIEKRQSVAFWCNPISGHATLYWYQQILGQGPKLLIQFQNNGVVDDSQLPKDRFSAERLKGVDSTLKIQPAKLEDSAVYLCASSPWAGGIDTQYFGPGTRLTVL.

V and J are TRBV7-3 and TRBJ1-6; D remains unclear. Per the germline V gene, CDR1 is SGHTA and CDR2 is FQGTGA. The length of the CDR3 is 15 residues. V was clipped by 1 base and J by 5 bases, with 9 bases between them. The CDR3 DNA is TGTGCCAGCAGCTTAATTGGGCAGAATAATTCACCCCTCCACTTT. Protein product: CASSLIGQNNSPLHF.

This clone came up a few times. This chain uses TRBV7-6 with TRBJ2-3; TRBD2 might be the D (5 bases). There are 15 residues in the CDR3. V was pared by 5 bases and J by 6 bases, with 18 bases between. CDR1 and CDR2 from the germline V gene are SGHVS and FNYEAQ. The CDR3 protein is CASSTYWELQDTQYF. The DNA of the CDR3 is TGTGCCAGCAGCACGTACTGGGAGTTACAGGATACGCAGTATTTT.